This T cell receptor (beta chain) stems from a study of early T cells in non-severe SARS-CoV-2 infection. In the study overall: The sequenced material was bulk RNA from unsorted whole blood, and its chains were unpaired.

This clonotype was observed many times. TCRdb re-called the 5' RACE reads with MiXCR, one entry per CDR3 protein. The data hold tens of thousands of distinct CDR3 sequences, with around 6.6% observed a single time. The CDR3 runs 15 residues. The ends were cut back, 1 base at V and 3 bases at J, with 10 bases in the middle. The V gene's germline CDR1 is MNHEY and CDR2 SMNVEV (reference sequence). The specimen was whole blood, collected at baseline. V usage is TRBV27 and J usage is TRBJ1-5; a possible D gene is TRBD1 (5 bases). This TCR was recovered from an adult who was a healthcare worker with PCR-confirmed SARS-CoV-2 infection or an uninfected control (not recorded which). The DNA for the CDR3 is TGTGCCAGCAGTTTATTAGGGGAGATCAATCAGCCCCAGCATTTT. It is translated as CASSLLGEINQPQHF.